This T cell receptor (beta chain) was captured by sequencing in a study of vaccination effects on CD4 cells after COVID-19. The CDR3 has 12 amino acids. V lost 2 bases to trimming and J lost 10 bases, with 14 bases between them. In germline, CDR1 is GTSNPN, CDR2 SVGIG (reference sequence). This clone was seen a few times. Its antigen remains unidentified. Repertoires were generated with immunoSEQ multiplex PCR, while TCRdb's copy carries only in-frame clones and drops some. The data show 30,000 to 45,000 clones, with roughly 70% seen just once and 20% to 25% held by the top ten. The ViraFEST assay expanded antigen-specific CD4+ T cells with viral peptide pools before sequencing. Having been cultured for under twelve days, the cells underwent CD4+ T cell isolation. The study found no prior SARS-CoV-2 infection in the vaccine recipients, who tested negative for nucleocapsid antibodies.

This clonotype originated in a human donor who received a COVID-19 vaccine. The chain combines TRBV30 with TRBJ1-1, with D possibly being TRBD1 (5 bases). Sequencing used CD4+ T cells from PBMCs cultured with SARS-CoV-2 spike peptides, obtained before COVID-19 vaccination. CDR3 sequence reads: CAWSTTRDRAFF. The CDR3 bases are TGTGCCTGGAGTACCACTCGGGACCGAGCTTTCTTT.